This T cell receptor (beta chain) was found in a study of T cell changes during pregnancy in multiple sclerosis. The assay was immunoSEQ multiplex PCR, and TCRdb's table has in-frame clones only and misses some. The sample includes a few thousand clones, roughly four fifths seen only once; the top ten take 15% to 20%. Trimming cost V 2 bases and J 3 bases, with 17 bases left between them. CDR3 length: 16 amino acids. Germline values: CDR1 LGHNA, CDR2 YNFKEQ. The specimen was CD8+ T cells from peripheral blood mononuclear cells, collected in the second trimester of pregnancy. The clonotype comes from a female donor in good health, enrolled as a control in a pregnancy study. The genes are TRBV4-2 and TRBJ2-7; TRBD2 might be the D (6 bases). The CDR3 DNA follows: TGTGCCAGCAGCCAATCTAATTTGGAGGGTTTCTACGAGCAGTACTTC. This sequence encodes CASSQSNLEGFYEQYF.